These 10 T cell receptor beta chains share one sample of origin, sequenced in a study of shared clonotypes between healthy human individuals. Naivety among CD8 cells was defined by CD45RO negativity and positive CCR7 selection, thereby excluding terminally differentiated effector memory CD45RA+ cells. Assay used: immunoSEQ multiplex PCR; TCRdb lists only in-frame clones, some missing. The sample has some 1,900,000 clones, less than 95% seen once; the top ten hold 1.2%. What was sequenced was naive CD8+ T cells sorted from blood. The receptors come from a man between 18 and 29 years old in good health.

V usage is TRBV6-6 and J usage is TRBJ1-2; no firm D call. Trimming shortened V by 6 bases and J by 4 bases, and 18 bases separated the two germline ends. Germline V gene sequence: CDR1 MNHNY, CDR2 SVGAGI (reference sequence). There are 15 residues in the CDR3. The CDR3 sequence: CASRDRTSRSYGYTF. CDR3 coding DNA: TGTGCCAGCAGGGATCGGACCTCTCGATCCTATGGCTACACCTTC.

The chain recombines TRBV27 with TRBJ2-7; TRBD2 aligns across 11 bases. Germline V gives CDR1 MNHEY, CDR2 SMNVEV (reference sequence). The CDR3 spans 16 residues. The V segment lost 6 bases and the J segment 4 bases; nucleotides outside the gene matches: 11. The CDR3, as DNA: TGTGCCAGCAGATCTCCCGGTAGCGGGGGGGCTTACGAGCAGTACTTC. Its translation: CASRSPGSGGAYEQYF.

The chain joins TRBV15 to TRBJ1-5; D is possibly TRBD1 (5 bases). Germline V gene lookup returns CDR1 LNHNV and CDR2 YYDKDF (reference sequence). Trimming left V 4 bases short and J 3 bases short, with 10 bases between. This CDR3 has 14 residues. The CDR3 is CATSKGAPNQPQHF. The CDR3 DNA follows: TGTGCCACCAGCAAAGGGGCTCCCAATCAGCCCCAGCATTTT.

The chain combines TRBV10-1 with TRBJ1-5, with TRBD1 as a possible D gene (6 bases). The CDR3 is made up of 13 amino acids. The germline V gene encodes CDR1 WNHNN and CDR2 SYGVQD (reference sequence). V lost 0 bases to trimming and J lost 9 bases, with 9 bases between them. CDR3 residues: CASSESIGGPQHF. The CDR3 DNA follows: TGCGCCAGCAGTGAGTCGATAGGGGGGCCCCAGCATTTT.

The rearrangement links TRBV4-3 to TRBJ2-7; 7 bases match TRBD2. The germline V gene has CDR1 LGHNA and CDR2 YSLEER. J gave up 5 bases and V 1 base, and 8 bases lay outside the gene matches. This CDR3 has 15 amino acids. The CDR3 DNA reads TGCGCCAGCAGCCAAGGAACTAGCGCGGTCGACGAGCAGTACTTC. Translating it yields CASSQGTSAVDEQYF.

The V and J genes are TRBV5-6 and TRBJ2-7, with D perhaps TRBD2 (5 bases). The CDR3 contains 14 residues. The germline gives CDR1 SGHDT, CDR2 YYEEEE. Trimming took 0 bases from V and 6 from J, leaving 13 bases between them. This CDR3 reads CASSLAALAGEQYF. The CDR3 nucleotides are TGTGCCAGCAGCTTGGCCGCGCTAGCTGGCGAGCAGTACTTC. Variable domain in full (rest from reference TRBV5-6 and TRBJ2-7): DAGVTQSPTHLIKTRGQQVTLRCSPKSGHDTVSWYQQALGQGPQFIFQYYEEEERQRGNFPDRFSGHQFPNYSSELNVNALLLGDSALYLCASSLAALAGEQYFGPGTRLTVT.

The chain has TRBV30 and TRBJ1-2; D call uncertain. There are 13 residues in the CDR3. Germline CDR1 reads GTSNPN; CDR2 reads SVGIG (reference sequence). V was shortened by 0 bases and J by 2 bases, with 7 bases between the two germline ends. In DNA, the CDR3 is TGTGCCTGGAGTGTAGGGTTAAACTATGGCTACACCTTC. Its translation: CAWSVGLNYGYTF.

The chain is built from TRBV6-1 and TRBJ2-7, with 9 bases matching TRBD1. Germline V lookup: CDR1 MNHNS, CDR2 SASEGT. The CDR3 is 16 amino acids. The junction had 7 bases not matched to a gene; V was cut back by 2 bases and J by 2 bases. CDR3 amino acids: CASSELSTGGAYEQYF. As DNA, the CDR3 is TGTGCCAGCAGTGAACTTTCGACAGGGGGGGCCTACGAGCAGTACTTC.

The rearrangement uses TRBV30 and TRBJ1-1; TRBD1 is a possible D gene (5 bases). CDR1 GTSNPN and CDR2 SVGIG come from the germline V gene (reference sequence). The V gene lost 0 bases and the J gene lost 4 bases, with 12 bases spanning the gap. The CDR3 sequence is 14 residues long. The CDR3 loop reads CAWSVRGAGTEAFF. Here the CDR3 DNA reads TGTGCCTGGAGTGTACGTGGGGCAGGCACTGAAGCTTTCTTT.

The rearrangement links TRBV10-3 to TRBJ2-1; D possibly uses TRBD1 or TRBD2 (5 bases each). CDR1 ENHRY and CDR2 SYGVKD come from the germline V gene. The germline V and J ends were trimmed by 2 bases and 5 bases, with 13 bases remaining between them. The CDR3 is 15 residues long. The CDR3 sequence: CAISEGTGTNNEQFF. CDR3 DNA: TGTGCCATCAGTGAGGGAACCGGGACGAACAATGAGCAGTTCTTC.